What follows describes a single T cell receptor (beta chain). Germline-derived CDR1 and CDR2 are SGDLS and YYNGEE. CDR3 size: 17 residues. The V segment lost 0 bases and the J segment 7 bases; nucleotides outside the gene matches: 10. The sample is drawn from a study of blood T cell repertoires in COVID-19. Clones were read by immunoSEQ multiplex PCR, and TCRdb kept only the in-frame ones, dropping some. Of 100,000 to 150,000 clones listed, approximately 80% were seen once; the top ten hold roughly 15%. The chain recombines TRBV9 with TRBJ2-1, with 10 positions matching TRBD2. The source is a woman in her 50s with acute or convalescent COVID-19. Sequenced: peripheral blood. The CDR3 bases are TGTGCCAGCAGCGTAGGATTAATAACTAGCGGGGCAAATGAGCAGTTCTTC. It codes for CASSVGLITSGANEQFF.